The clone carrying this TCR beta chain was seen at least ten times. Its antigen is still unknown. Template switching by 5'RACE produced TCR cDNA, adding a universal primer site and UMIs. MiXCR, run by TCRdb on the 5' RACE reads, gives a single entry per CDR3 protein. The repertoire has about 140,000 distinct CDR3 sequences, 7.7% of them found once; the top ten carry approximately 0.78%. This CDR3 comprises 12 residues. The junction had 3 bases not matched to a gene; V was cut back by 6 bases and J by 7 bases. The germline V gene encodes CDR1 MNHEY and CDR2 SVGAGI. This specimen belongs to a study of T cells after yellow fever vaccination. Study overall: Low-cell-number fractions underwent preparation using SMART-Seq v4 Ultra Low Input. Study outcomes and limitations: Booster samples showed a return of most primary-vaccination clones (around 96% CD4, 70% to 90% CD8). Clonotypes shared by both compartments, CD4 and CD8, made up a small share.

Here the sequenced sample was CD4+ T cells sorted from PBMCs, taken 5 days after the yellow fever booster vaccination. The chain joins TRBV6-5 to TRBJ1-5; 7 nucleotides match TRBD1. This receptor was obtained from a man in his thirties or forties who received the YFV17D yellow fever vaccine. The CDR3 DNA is TGTGCCAGCAGCGACAGGGACCAGCCCCAGCATTTT. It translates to CASSDRDQPQHF.